The TCR beta chain described here comes from a study of shared clonotypes between healthy human individuals. Deletions cut 3 bases from V and 4 bases from J, with 19 bases between. CDR3 length equals 16 residues. From germline, CDR1 is SEHNR and CDR2 FQNEAQ (reference sequence). Per the original data handling: Junction-only immunoSEQ data arrived without quality scores, meaning filtering differed. Generated by immunoSEQ multiplex PCR, the TCRdb table keeps only in-frame clones and is missing some. That table furnishes V, J and clone size, whereas the DNA furnished D and trimming. The sample holds 550,000 to 600,000 clones; more than 95% are singletons and the top ten take 0.25% to 0.35%. Naive CD8 cells, CD45RO-negative and positively selected for CCR7, excluded terminally differentiated effector memory CD45RA+ cells. Healthy adults negative for HIV, lacking recent acute infections or vaccinations, served as donors.

The sequenced material came from naive CD8+ T cells sorted from blood. The chain employs TRBV7-9 and TRBJ2-7, with D perhaps given as TRBD1 or TRBD2 (6 bases each). This sequence originates from a man under 40 in good health. CDR3 DNA sequence: TGTGCCAGCAGCTTCCAACGGGGGCCTTCTTCTTACGAGCAGTACTTC. It codes for CASSFQRGPSSYEQYF.